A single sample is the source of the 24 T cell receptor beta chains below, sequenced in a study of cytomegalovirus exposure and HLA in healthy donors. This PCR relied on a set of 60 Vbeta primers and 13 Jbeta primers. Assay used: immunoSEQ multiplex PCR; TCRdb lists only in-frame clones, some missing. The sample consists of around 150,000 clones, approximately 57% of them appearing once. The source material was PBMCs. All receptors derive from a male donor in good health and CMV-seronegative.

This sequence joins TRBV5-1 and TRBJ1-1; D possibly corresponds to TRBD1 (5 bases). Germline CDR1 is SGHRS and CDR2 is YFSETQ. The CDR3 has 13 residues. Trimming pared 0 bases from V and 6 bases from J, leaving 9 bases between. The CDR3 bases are TGCGCCAGCAGCTTGGTTGACAGTGCTGAAGCTTTCTTT. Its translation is CASSLVDSAEAFF. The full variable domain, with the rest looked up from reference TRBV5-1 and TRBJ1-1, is KAGVTQTPRYLIKTRGQQVTLSCSPISGHRSVSWYQQTPGQGLQFLFEYFSETQRNKGNFPGRFSGRQFSNSRSEMNVSTLELGDSALYLCASSLVDSAEAFFGQGTRLTVV.

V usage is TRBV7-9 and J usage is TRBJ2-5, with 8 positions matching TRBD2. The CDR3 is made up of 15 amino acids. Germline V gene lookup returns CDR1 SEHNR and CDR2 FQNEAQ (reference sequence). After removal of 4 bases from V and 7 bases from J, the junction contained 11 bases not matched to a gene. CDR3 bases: TGTGCCAGCAGCTCAAAAACGGCGGGGGGCCGGACCCAGTACTTC. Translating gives CASSSKTAGGRTQYF.

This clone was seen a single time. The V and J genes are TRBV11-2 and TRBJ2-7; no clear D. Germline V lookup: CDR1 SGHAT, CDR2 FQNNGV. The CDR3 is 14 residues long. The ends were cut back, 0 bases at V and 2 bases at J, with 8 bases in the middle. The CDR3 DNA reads TGTGCCAGCAGCTTAGAGAGAGTAACCTACGAGCAGTACTTC. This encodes CASSLERVTYEQYF.

The CDR3 DNA reads as TGTGCCAGCAGCAGGGGACAGGGGTCTGTCACCGGGGAGCTGTTTTTT. Its translation: CASSRGQGSVTGELFF. The rearrangement uses TRBV9 and TRBJ2-2; 10 nucleotides match TRBD1. The CDR3 is made up of 16 amino acids. The germline V gene encodes CDR1 SGDLS and CDR2 YYNGEE. Trimming removed 4 bases from V and 4 bases from J; junction bases left unmatched: 7.

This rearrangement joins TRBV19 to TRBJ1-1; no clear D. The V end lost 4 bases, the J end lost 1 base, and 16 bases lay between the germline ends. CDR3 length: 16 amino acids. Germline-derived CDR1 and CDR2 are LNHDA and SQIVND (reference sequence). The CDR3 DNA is TGTGCCAGTAGTAACGAAGCGTGGCGGCAGAACACTGAAGCTTTCTTT. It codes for CASSNEAWRQNTEAFF. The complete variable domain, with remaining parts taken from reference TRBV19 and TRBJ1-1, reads DGGITQSPKYLFRKEGQNVTLSCEQNLNHDAMYWYRQDPGQGLRLIYYSQIVNDFQKGDIAEGYSVSREKKESFPLTVTSAQKNPTAFYLCASSNEAWRQNTEAFFGQGTRLTVV.

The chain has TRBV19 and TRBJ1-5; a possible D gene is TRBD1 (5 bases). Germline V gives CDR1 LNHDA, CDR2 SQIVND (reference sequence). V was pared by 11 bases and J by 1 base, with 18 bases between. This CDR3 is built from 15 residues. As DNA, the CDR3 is TGTGCCGGGGGACTCGGGGTCCCGAGCAATCAGCCCCAGCATTTT. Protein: CAGGLGVPSNQPQHF. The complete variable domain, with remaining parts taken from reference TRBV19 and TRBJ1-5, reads DGGITQSPKYLFRKEGQNVTLSCEQNLNHDAMYWYRQDPGQGLRLIYYSQIVNDFQKGDIAEGYSVSREKKESFPLTVTSAQKNPTAFYLCAGGLGVPSNQPQHFGDGTRLSIL.

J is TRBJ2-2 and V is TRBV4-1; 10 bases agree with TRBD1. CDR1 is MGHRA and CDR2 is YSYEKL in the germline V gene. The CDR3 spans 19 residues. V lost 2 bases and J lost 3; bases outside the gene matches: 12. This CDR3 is CASSQLTGGGYTDTGELFF. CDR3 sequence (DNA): TGCGCCAGCAGCCAATTGACAGGGGGCGGGTATACGGACACCGGGGAGCTGTTTTTT.

The CDR3 DNA reads as TGTGCCAGCTCACCACTAGGGACAGACAATGAGCAGTTCTTC. Its translation is CASSPLGTDNEQFF. The rearrangement links TRBV18 to TRBJ2-1, with 7 nucleotides matching TRBD1. J gave up 5 bases and V 1 base, and 2 bases lay outside the gene matches. The CDR3 sequence is 14 residues long. Per the germline V gene, CDR1 is KGHSH and CDR2 is LQKENI.

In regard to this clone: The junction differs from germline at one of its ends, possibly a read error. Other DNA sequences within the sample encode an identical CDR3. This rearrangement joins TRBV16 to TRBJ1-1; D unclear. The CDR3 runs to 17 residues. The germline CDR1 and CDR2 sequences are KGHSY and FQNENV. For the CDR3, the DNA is TGCGCCAGCAGCCATTTGAGCTCGGGGATTTGGCGCACTGAAGCTTTCTTT. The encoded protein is CASSHLSSGIWRTEAFF. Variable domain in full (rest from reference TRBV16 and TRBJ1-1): GEEVAQTPKHLVRGEGQKAKLYCAPIKGHSYVFWYQQVLKNEFKFLISFQNENVFDETGMPKERFSAKCLPNSPCSLEIQATKLEDSAVYFCASSHLSSGIWRTEAFFGQGTRLTVV.

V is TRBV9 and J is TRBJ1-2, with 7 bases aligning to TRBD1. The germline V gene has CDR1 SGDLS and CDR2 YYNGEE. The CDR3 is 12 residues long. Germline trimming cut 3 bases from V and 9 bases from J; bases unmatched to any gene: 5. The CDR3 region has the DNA TGTGCCAGCAGCGAGGGGGCAGCAAGCTACACCTTC. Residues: CASSEGAASYTF.

For the CDR3, the DNA is TGTGCCATCCGGGACAGGGAAACCTACGAGCAGTACTTC. This translates into CAIRDRETYEQYF. The chain joins TRBV10-3 to TRBJ2-7; the match to TRBD1 covers 9 bases. V trimming: 8 bases; J trimming: 2 bases; junction bases outside the gene matches: 4. In germline, CDR1 is ENHRY, CDR2 SYGVKD. CDR3 length: 13 amino acids.

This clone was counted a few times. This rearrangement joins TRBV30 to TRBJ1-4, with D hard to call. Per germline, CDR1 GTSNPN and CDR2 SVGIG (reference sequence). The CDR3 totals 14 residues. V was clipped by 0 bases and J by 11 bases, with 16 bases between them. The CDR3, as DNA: TGTGCCTGGAGTGTAAATCTGGAGGGTGGGAAACTGTTTTTT. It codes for CAWSVNLEGGKLFF.

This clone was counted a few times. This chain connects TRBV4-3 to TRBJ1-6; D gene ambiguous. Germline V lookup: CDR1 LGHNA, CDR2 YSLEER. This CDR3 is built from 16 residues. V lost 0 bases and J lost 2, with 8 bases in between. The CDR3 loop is CASSQDPGAYNSPLHF. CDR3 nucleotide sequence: TGCGCCAGCAGCCAAGATCCGGGAGCCTATAATTCACCCCTCCACTTT.

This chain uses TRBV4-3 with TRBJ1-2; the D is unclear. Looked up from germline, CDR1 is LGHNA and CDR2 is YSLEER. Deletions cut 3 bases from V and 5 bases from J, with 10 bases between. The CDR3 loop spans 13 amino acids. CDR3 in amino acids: CASSHSGRYGYTF. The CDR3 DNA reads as TGCGCCAGCAGCCACTCGGGGAGATATGGCTACACCTTC.

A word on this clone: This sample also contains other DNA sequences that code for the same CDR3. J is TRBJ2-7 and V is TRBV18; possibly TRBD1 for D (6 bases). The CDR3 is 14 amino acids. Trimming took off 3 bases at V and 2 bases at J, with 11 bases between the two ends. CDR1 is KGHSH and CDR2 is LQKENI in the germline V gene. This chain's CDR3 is CASSPPTGPYEQYF. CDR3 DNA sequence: TGTGCCAGCTCACCTCCGACAGGCCCCTACGAGCAGTACTTC.

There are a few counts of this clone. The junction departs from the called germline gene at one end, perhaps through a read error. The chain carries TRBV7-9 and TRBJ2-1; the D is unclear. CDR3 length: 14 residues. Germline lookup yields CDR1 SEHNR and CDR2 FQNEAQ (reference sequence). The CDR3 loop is CASSRDSYPYERFF. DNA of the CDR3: TGTGCCAGCAGCCGCGACTCGTACCCTTATGAGCGGTTCTTC.

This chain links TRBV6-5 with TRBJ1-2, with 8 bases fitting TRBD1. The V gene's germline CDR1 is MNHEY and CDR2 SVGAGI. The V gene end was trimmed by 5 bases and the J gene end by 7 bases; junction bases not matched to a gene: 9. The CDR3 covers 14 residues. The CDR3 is CASSLTDRGFGYTF. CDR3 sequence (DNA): TGTGCCAGCAGTCTTACTGACAGGGGTTTTGGCTACACCTTC.

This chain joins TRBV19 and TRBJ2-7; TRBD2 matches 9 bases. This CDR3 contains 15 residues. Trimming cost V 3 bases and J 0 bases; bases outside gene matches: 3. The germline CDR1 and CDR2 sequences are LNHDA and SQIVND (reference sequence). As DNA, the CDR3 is TGTGCCAGTAGTATTACAGCGGGGGGCTCCTACGAGCAGTACTTC. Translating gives CASSITAGGSYEQYF.

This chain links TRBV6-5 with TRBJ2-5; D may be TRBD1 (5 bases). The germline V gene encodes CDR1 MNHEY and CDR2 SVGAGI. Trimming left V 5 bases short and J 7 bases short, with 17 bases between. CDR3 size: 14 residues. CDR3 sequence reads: CASSELLGRATQYF. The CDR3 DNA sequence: TGTGCCAGCAGTGAACTTTTGGGGCGTGCGACCCAGTACTTC.

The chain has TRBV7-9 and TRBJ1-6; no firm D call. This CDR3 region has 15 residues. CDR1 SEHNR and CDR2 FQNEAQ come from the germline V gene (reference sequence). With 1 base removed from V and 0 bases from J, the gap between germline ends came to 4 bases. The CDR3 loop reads CASSLESSYNSPLHF. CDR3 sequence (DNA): TGTGCCAGCAGCTTAGAGAGCTCCTATAATTCACCCCTCCACTTT.

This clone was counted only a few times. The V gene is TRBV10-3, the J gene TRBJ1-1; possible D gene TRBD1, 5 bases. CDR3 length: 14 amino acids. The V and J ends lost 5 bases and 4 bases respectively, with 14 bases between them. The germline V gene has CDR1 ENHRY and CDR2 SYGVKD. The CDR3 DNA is TGTGCCATCAGTATAGACCAGGGTTCCACTGAAGCTTTCTTT. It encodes CAISIDQGSTEAFF.

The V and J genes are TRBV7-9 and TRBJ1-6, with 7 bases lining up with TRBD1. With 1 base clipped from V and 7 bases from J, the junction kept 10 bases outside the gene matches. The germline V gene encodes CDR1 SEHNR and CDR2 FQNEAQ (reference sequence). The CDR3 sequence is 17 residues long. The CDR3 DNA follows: TGTGCCAGCAGCTTAGTAGGTACGTCGACAGGGAATTCACCCCTCCACTTT. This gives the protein CASSLVGTSTGNSPLHF. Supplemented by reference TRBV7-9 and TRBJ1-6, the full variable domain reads DTGVSQNPRHKITKRGQNVTFRCDPISEHNRLYWYRQTLGQGPEFLTYFQNEAQLEKSRLLSDRFSAERPKGSFSTLEIQRTEQGDSAMYLCASSLVGTSTGNSPLHFGNGTRLTVT.

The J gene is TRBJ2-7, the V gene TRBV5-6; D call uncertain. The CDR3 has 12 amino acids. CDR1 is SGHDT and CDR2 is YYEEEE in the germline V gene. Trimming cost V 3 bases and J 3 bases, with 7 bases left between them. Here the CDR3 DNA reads TGTGCCAGCAGCTCCGACAACTACGAGCAGTACTTC. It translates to CASSSDNYEQYF.

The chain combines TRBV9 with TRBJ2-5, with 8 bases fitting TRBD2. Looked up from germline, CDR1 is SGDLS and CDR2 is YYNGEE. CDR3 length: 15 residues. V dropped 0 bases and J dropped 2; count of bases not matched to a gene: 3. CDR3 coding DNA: TGTGCCAGCAGCGTAGCGGCGGGGGGACAAGAGACCCAGTACTTC. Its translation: CASSVAAGGQETQYF.